Listed here are 32 T cell receptor beta chains from one sample, sequenced in a study of CD8 T cells in ankylosing spondylitis. No antigens are known for them. TCRdb redid the calling of the 5' RACE reads with MiXCR, one entry per CDR3 protein. The data hold approximately 440,000 distinct CDR3 sequences, with under 20% observed a single time. Broader study findings: There was a TCR beta motif, made of fewer than 10 highly homologous variants, that appeared characteristic of ankylosing spondylitis blood.

Material: blood, either unsorted or a sorted T cell fraction (not recorded which). The receptors stem from a male donor with ankylosing spondylitis.

This clonotype was detected only a few times. This chain joins TRBV30 and TRBJ2-1, with 8 bases fitting TRBD2. The CDR3 is 14 amino acids. CDR1 GTSNPN and CDR2 SVGIG come from the germline V gene (reference sequence). V trimming: 5 bases; J trimming: 6 bases; junction bases outside the gene matches: 9. The CDR3 loop is CAWAGGSLLNEQFF. CDR3 DNA: TGTGCCTGGGCGGGGGGTTCCCTTCTCAATGAGCAGTTCTTC.

This clonotype occurred many times. J is TRBJ2-3 and V is TRBV20-1; D not resolved. There are 13 residues in the CDR3. Per the germline V gene, CDR1 is DFQATT and CDR2 is SNEGSKA (reference sequence). V was trimmed by 3 bases and J by 4 bases, leaving 11 bases between them. CDR3 nucleotide sequence: TGCAGTGCTAGTCTTCCAGTTCCAGATACGCAGTATTTT. Translated: CSASLPVPDTQYF.

This clonotype was picked up a small number of times. The gene calls are TRBV6-1 and TRBJ2-7, with D tentatively TRBD2 (6 bases). The CDR3 runs to 13 residues. Germline CDR1 is MNHNS and CDR2 is SASEGT. V was cut by 1 base and J by 2 bases, with 6 bases left in between. The CDR3 sequence is CASSEGLAYEQYF. The CDR3 DNA follows: TGTGCCAGCAGTGAAGGACTAGCCTACGAGCAGTACTTC.

The rearrangement uses TRBV7-2 and TRBJ2-3, with a weak D call TRBD1 (6 bases). Germline V gene lookup returns CDR1 SGHTA and CDR2 FQGNSA. V was trimmed by 2 bases and J by 1 base, leaving 10 bases between them. CDR3 size: 15 residues. As DNA, the CDR3 is TGTGCCAGCAGCTTATACAGGGTTGGCACAGATACGCAGTATTTT. Its translation: CASSLYRVGTDTQYF.

This clonotype was detected ten times or more. This rearrangement joins TRBV12-3 or TRBV12-4 to TRBJ1-2, with 8 bases that match TRBD1. The CDR3 sequence is 12 residues long. The J segment lost 8 bases and the V segment lost 6 bases, leaving 5 bases of the junction unmatched. CDR3 sequence (DNA): TGTGCCAGCAGCTCAGGGGGCAACGGCTACACCTTC. It yields the protein CASSSGGNGYTF.

The chain has TRBV3-1 and TRBJ2-3; a possible D gene is TRBD2 (6 bases). Looked up from germline, CDR1 is LGHDT and CDR2 is YNNKEL (reference sequence). V was trimmed by 1 base and J by 6 bases, leaving 11 bases between them. The CDR3 is made up of 14 amino acids. CDR3 loop: CASSQGAGRDTQYF. The CDR3 nucleotides read TGTGCCAGCAGCCAAGGCGCTGGGAGGGATACGCAGTATTTT.

V is TRBV3-1 and J is TRBJ2-7; D assignment may be TRBD1 or TRBD2 (5 bases each). This CDR3 region has 15 residues. The ends were cut back, 3 bases at V and 2 bases at J, with 14 bases in the middle. CDR1 and CDR2 (germline): LGHDT, YNNKEL (reference sequence). CDR3 in DNA: TGTGCCAGCAGCCATACCGGGACCAGAGCCTACGAGCAGTACTTC. It encodes CASSHTGTRAYEQYF.

This clonotype showed up many times. This chain links TRBV5-1 with TRBJ2-2; TRBD1 aligns across 10 bases. Germline assignment: CDR1 SGHRS and CDR2 YFSETQ. V lost 4 bases to trimming and J lost 1 base; unmatched junction nucleotides: 7. The CDR3 loop spans 17 amino acids. The DNA for the CDR3 is TGCGCCAGCAGCCGGATTGGGACAGGGGTGAACACCGGGGAGCTGTTTTTT. Its protein is CASSRIGTGVNTGELFF.

This clonotype was seen repeatedly, ten times or more. The chain has TRBV12-3 or TRBV12-4 and TRBJ2-7, with D possibly matching TRBD2 (6 bases). The V end was cut by 5 bases, the J end by 5 bases, with 10 bases between. The CDR3 is 12 amino acids. The CDR3 sequence: CASSPSGDEQYF. CDR3 nucleotide sequence: TGTGCCAGCAGTCCTTCGGGGGACGAGCAGTACTTC.

The J gene is TRBJ2-3, the V gene TRBV30; 10 positions agree with TRBD2. The CDR3 has 13 amino acids. Germline loops: CDR1 GTSNPN, CDR2 SVGIG (reference sequence). CDR3 sequence: CALAGGLTDTQYF. Here the CDR3 DNA reads TGTGCTTTAGCGGGAGGATTGACAGATACGCAGTATTTT.

This clonotype has just a few counts. The chain combines TRBV7-2 with TRBJ2-2; 7 bases align to TRBD1. The CDR3 is 15 residues long. CDR1 and CDR2 from the germline V gene are SGHTA and FQGNSA. The V and J ends lost 5 bases and 1 base, in that order; junction bases with no gene match: 4. CDR3 bases: TGTGCCAGCAGCAGACGGACAGGGAACACCGGGGAGCTGTTTTTT. As protein: CASSRRTGNTGELFF.

This clonotype appeared a single time. The rearrangement links TRBV11-2 to TRBJ2-1; D is undetermined. V was cut by 2 bases and J by 8 bases, with 4 bases left in between. Germline V CDR1 and CDR2: SGHAT, FQNNGV. The CDR3 extends over 11 amino acids. The CDR3 loop reads CASSLTDEQFF. DNA for the CDR3: TGTGCCAGCAGCTTAACCGATGAGCAGTTCTTC.

Concerning this clonotype: Being one base from a much bigger clone, this may be a read error. The J gene is TRBJ2-7, the V gene TRBV28; no clear D gene. Trimming took 6 bases from V and 2 from J, leaving 17 bases between them. This CDR3 has 15 residues. Germline CDR1 and CDR2: MDHEN and SYDVKM. CDR3 coding DNA: TGTGCCAGCAGCTCGCCCGGCGGAGCCGCCTACGAGCAGTACTTC. It encodes CASSSPGGAAYEQYF.

This clonotype was counted at least ten times. The chain is built from TRBV29-1 and TRBJ2-3; 7 positions agree with TRBD2. Germline CDR1 SQVTM, CDR2 ANQGSEA. This CDR3 has 15 residues. Trimming removed 4 bases from V and 3 bases from J; junction bases left unmatched: 10. The CDR3 region is CSVVWGGSFTDTQYF. CDR3 coding DNA: TGCAGCGTTGTCTGGGGCGGGAGTTTTACAGATACGCAGTATTTT.

There are a few counts of this clonotype. The chain employs TRBV10-2 and TRBJ1-5; TRBD1 agrees at 7 bases. In germline, CDR1 is WSHSY, CDR2 SAAADI. V shed 5 bases, J shed 0 bases, and the junction held 7 bases outside the gene matches. The CDR3 consists of 16 residues. CDR3 loop: CASSTGTAYSNQPQHF. As DNA, the CDR3 is TGCGCCAGCAGTACCGGGACAGCCTATAGCAATCAGCCCCAGCATTTT.

The genes are TRBV3-1 and TRBJ2-1; no clear D gene. The CDR3 runs to 17 residues. The V gene lost 0 bases and the J gene lost 0 bases, with 12 bases spanning the gap. CDR1 and CDR2 (germline): LGHDT, YNNKEL (reference sequence). CDR3 bases: TGTGCCAGCAGCCAAGATTATGGCAGGTACTCCTACAATGAGCAGTTCTTC. Encoded protein: CASSQDYGRYSYNEQFF.

This clonotype was observed a handful of times. The chain is built from TRBV12-3 or TRBV12-4 and TRBJ1-5, with D tentatively TRBD1 (6 bases). Trimming stripped 4 bases from V and 6 bases from J, with 16 bases between. The CDR3 is made up of 15 amino acids. The CDR3 loop is CASSSEYRVGQPQHF. The CDR3 nucleotides are TGTGCCAGCAGTTCTGAATACAGGGTAGGTCAGCCCCAGCATTTT.

This clonotype was observed a handful of times. The V gene is TRBV9, the J gene TRBJ1-1, with D hard to call. The CDR3 extends over 14 amino acids. Germline-derived CDR1 and CDR2 are SGDLS and YYNGEE. The ends were cut back, 0 bases at V and 2 bases at J, with 8 bases in the middle. CDR3 coding DNA: TGTGCCAGCAGCGTAGCTCCGGGCAACACTGAAGCTTTCTTT. Amino acids: CASSVAPGNTEAFF.

This clonotype was counted many times. In DNA, the CDR3 is TGTGCCAGCAACCAAAGGGGACTAAGCTCCTACGAGCAGTACTTC. It codes for CASNQRGLSSYEQYF. The rearrangement joins TRBV28 to TRBJ2-7, with 7 bases that match TRBD2. CDR3 length: 15 residues. Germline V gene lookup returns CDR1 MDHEN and CDR2 SYDVKM. V shed 7 bases, J shed 0 bases, and the junction held 9 bases outside the gene matches.

The chain has TRBV7-2 and TRBJ2-3; possible D gene TRBD2, 6 bases. The germline V gene has CDR1 SGHTA and CDR2 FQGNSA. The V end lost 4 bases, the J end lost 5 bases, and 16 bases lay between the germline ends. This CDR3 is 15 amino acids long. This CDR3 is CTSSSPRGKGDTQYF. In DNA, the CDR3 is TGTACCAGCAGCTCTCCTCGGGGGAAGGGAGATACGCAGTATTTT.

In this sample, this clonotype turned up many times. This chain uses TRBV2 with TRBJ2-3; 8 bases are shared with TRBD2. Germline loops: CDR1 SNHLY, CDR2 FYNNEI. Trimming at V came to 7 bases and at J to 4 bases, leaving 10 bases not matched to a gene. The CDR3 runs to 15 residues. CDR3 residues: CASNSAGGGADTQYF. The CDR3 DNA follows: TGTGCCAGCAACTCGGCGGGGGGCGGGGCAGATACGCAGTATTTT.

The V and J genes are TRBV28 and TRBJ2-3; the D gene is possibly TRBD2 (6 bases). The length of the CDR3 is 18 residues. The germline V gene encodes CDR1 MDHEN and CDR2 SYDVKM. V lost 2 bases and J 0 bases, leaving 18 bases between the germline ends. The CDR3 is CASSLVYGRIQSTDTQYF. CDR3 coding DNA: TGTGCCAGCAGTTTAGTGTATGGGAGGATACAGAGCACAGATACGCAGTATTTT.

J is TRBJ1-2 and V is TRBV5-1, with 10 bases identical to TRBD1. Germline CDR1 reads SGHRS; CDR2 reads YFSETQ. The CDR3 spans 17 residues. V gave up 0 bases and J gave up 7 bases; unmatched junction bases: 12. CDR3 sequence (DNA): TGCGCCAGCAGCTTGGTGGGGCTTAAGACAGGGGGCGTTGGCTACACCTTC. Translated: CASSLVGLKTGGVGYTF.

This clonotype appeared a few times. J is TRBJ1-1 and V is TRBV6-2 or TRBV6-3; no clear D. The CDR3 is 14 amino acids. The germline V and J ends were trimmed by 5 bases and 4 bases, with 14 bases remaining between them. From germline, CDR1 is MNHEY and CDR2 SVGEGT. CDR3 loop: CASSKPNRGTEAFF. CDR3 coding DNA: TGTGCCAGCAGTAAGCCCAACCGGGGCACTGAAGCTTTCTTT.

The CDR3 DNA follows: TGTGCCAGCACTCTCGGGACAAGTGGCAATAATGAAAAACTGTTTTTT. The encoded protein is CASTLGTSGNNEKLFF. The chain links TRBV12-3 or TRBV12-4 to TRBJ1-4, with D possibly being TRBD1 (6 bases). This CDR3 has 16 residues. V lost 7 bases and J 4 bases, leaving 19 bases between the germline ends.

This clonotype was seen a few times. The genes are TRBV6-1 and TRBJ1-2; D is ambiguous. This CDR3 has 14 amino acids. The ends were cut back, 9 bases at V and 0 bases at J, with 14 bases in the middle. Germline loops: CDR1 MNHNS, CDR2 SASEGT. CDR3 in DNA: TGTGCCAGTCAGAAGGGCCAGGCTAACTATGGCTACACCTTC. Protein: CASQKGQANYGYTF.

This clonotype has just a few counts. J is TRBJ2-5 and V is TRBV6-5; either TRBD1 or TRBD2 may supply D (6 bases each). V was trimmed by 0 bases and J by 2 bases, leaving 13 bases between them. The CDR3 extends over 16 amino acids. CDR1 MNHEY and CDR2 SVGAGI come from the germline V gene. The CDR3 nucleotides are TGTGCCAGCAGTTACTCATCCGGGGGCTATCAAGAGACCCAGTACTTC. Translation: CASSYSSGGYQETQYF.

This clonotype was seen only once. One end of the junction varies from germline; a read error may be responsible. The chain is built from TRBV5-1 and TRBJ2-1, with D maybe TRBD2 (6 bases). CDR1 is SGHRS, CDR2 YFSETQ, per germline. This CDR3 region has 17 residues. In DNA, the CDR3 is TGCGCCAGCAGCGGCGGCCCGGTTAGCGGTTCCTACAATGAGCATTTCTTC. Translating gives CASSGGPVSGSYNEHFF.

The chain uses TRBV10-3 and TRBJ1-2, with no clear D. Germline V gene lookup returns CDR1 ENHRY and CDR2 SYGVKD. The V end was cut by 2 bases, the J end by 8 bases, with 15 bases between. The CDR3 is made up of 14 amino acids. CDR3 amino acids: CAISEPVPNPGYTF. The CDR3 nucleotides read TGTGCCATCAGTGAGCCCGTTCCCAATCCCGGCTACACCTTC.

The chain couples TRBV4-1 to TRBJ2-1; 12 nucleotides line up with TRBD2. J gave up 9 bases and V 2 bases, and 8 bases lay outside the gene matches. The CDR3 has 16 amino acids. Germline values: CDR1 MGHRA, CDR2 YSYEKL. This CDR3 reads CASSQMTSGRAGEQFF. CDR3 coding DNA: TGCGCCAGCAGCCAAATGACTAGCGGGAGAGCAGGTGAGCAGTTCTTC.

This clonotype was picked up a small number of times. The V and J genes are TRBV6-5 and TRBJ2-2; the D gene is possibly TRBD2 (5 bases). Germline V gives CDR1 MNHEY, CDR2 SVGAGI. The V gene lost 2 bases and the J gene lost 5 bases, with 12 bases spanning the gap. The CDR3 is 15 residues long. The CDR3 DNA follows: TGTGCCAGCAGTTACGGAGCAGCGGTGACCGGGGAGCTGTTTTTT. It yields the protein CASSYGAAVTGELFF.

This clonotype was observed a few times. The chain carries TRBV18 and TRBJ2-1; D ambiguous. This CDR3 contains 13 residues. The germline V gene encodes CDR1 KGHSH and CDR2 LQKENI. Trimming took off 1 base at V and 10 bases at J, with 11 bases between the two ends. The CDR3 is CASSPLAQSEQFF. In DNA, the CDR3 is TGTGCCAGCTCACCACTAGCCCAGTCGGAGCAGTTCTTC.